Below are 20 T cell receptor beta chains sequenced from a single sample in a study of metastatic and nonmetastatic thyroid tumors. TCRdb reanalyzed the PCR reads with MiXCR. Found here are about 12,000 clones, roughly 21% of them singletons; the top ten hold 11% to 15%. There were no patients who had received any treatment before thyroid surgery. The source material was adjacent normal tissue. The origin of the receptors is a female donor with papillary thyroid cancer or a benign thyroid nodule (not recorded which). Some clones in this sample may be carry-over from other donors' samples.

At least ten counts were recorded for this clone. In DNA form, the CDR3 reads TGTGCACAGGACCGCGCTAACTATGGCTACACCTTC. The encoded protein is CAQDRANYGYTF. The chain couples TRBV30 to TRBJ1-2; TRBD1 might be the D (5 bases). Germline V gene data show CDR1 as GTSNPN and CDR2 as SVGIG (reference sequence). This CDR3 has 12 amino acids.

This clone was counted between two and nine times. The gene calls are TRBV6-2 or TRBV6-3 and TRBJ2-3; D remains ambiguous. Trimming removed 0 bases from V and 10 bases from J, with 11 bases in between. The CDR3 length is 13 residues. Looked up from germline, CDR1 is MNHEY and CDR2 is SVGEGT. The CDR3 DNA reads TGTGCCAGCAGTTACTCGTTCCAGGCGGCGCAGTATTTT. It is translated as CASSYSFQAAQYF.

This clone showed up many times. This chain uses TRBV4-2 with TRBJ1-2; 7 nucleotides agree with TRBD1. The length of the CDR3 is 17 residues. The V and J ends lost 3 bases and 1 base, in that order; junction bases with no gene match: 11. Germline V CDR1 and CDR2: LGHNA, YNFKEQ. The CDR3 sequence: CASSQALGGRNNYGYTF. CDR3 nucleotide sequence: TGTGCCAGCAGCCAGGCCCTAGGGGGCAGAAATAACTATGGCTACACCTTC.

In its sample, this clone is medium-sized. Other DNA sequences in the sample encode the same CDR3. The chain links TRBV12-3 or TRBV12-4 to TRBJ1-5, with 7 bases matching TRBD1. This CDR3 region has 16 residues. The trim removed 6 bases at V and 7 bases at J, leaving 15 bases unmatched. The CDR3 DNA reads as TGTGCCAGCAGCAAAACGCCGACAGGGTGGGGACAGCCCCAGCATTTT. This gives the protein CASSKTPTGWGQPQHF.

In this sample, this clone turned up many times. Germline is not matched at one junction end, which may reflect a read error. J is TRBJ2-1 and V is TRBV20-1; 8 positions match TRBD2. Germline V gene data show CDR1 as DFQATT and CDR2 as SNEGSKA (reference sequence). This CDR3 region has 16 residues. The CDR3 bases are TGCAGTGCTAGGACGGCGGGAGGTATAGGCTACAATGAGCAGCTCTTC. It specifies CSARTAGGIGYNEQLF.

This clone counts as medium-sized. The CDR3 reads CASSETRDSNYGYTF. CDR3 nucleotides: TGTGCCAGCAGTGAAACTAGGGACAGCAACTATGGCTACACCTTC. The V and J genes are TRBV2 and TRBJ1-2; TRBD1 matches 7 bases. V dropped 2 bases and J dropped 2; count of bases not matched to a gene: 5. The CDR3 loop spans 15 amino acids. CDR1 is SNHLY, CDR2 FYNNEI, per germline.

This clone was seen many times. The V and J genes are TRBV29-1 and TRBJ1-2, with D perhaps TRBD1 (5 bases). This CDR3 spans 12 amino acids. Germline CDR1 is SQVTM and CDR2 is ANQGSEA. V shed 7 bases and J shed 9 bases, with 18 bases lying between them. CDR3 protein: CSGTRGGDSYTF. For the CDR3, the DNA is TGCAGCGGCACCCGCGGGGGTGACAGCTACACCTTC.

This clone has at least ten counts. V gene TRBV29-1 combines with J gene TRBJ2-7, with D tentatively TRBD1 (6 bases). The CDR3 is made up of 12 amino acids. Germline V gives CDR1 SQVTM, CDR2 ANQGSEA. Trimming left V 3 bases short and J 4 bases short, with 10 bases between. CDR3 amino acids: CSVEDSKYEQYF. The CDR3 DNA sequence: TGCAGCGTTGAGGACAGTAAGTACGAGCAGTACTTC.

This clone ranks as medium-sized (0.01 to 0.1%). The chain joins TRBV6-1 to TRBJ1-6; TRBD1 matches 7 bases. Germline CDR1 reads MNHNS; CDR2 reads SASEGT. The CDR3 covers 13 residues. The V and J ends lost 6 bases and 9 bases, in that order; junction bases with no gene match: 5. The CDR3 spells CASRGDRRSPLHF. Here the CDR3 DNA reads TGTGCCAGCAGAGGGGACAGACGTTCACCCCTCCACTTT.

This clone was recorded at least ten times. Other DNA sequences of this sample code for an identical CDR3. The genes are TRBV24-1 and TRBJ2-1, with a weak D call TRBD1 (8 bases). The V gene lost 3 bases and the J gene lost 8 bases, with 19 bases spanning the gap. CDR3 length equals 16 residues. Germline values: CDR1 KGHDR, CDR2 SFDVKD. CDR3 residues: CATSDTTGGEVYEQFF. The CDR3 DNA reads as TGTGCCACCAGTGATACTACAGGGGGGGAAGTCTATGAGCAGTTCTTC.

In its sample, this clone was seen a few times. V gene TRBV19 combines with J gene TRBJ2-7; 10 bases agree with TRBD1. The CDR3 runs to 14 residues. Trimming removed 6 bases from V and 0 bases from J; junction bases left unmatched: 2. CDR1 is LNHDA, CDR2 SQIVND, per germline (reference sequence). DNA for the CDR3: TGTGCCAGTAGCCGGACAGGGGGCTCCTACGAGCAGTACTTC. Residues: CASSRTGGSYEQYF.

By its share, this clone is medium-sized (0.01 to 0.1%). The chain is built from TRBV19 and TRBJ2-7; 11 bases agree with TRBD1. Germline assignment: CDR1 LNHDA and CDR2 SQIVND (reference sequence). Germline trimming cut 5 bases from V and 6 bases from J; bases unmatched to any gene: 3. This CDR3 comprises 13 residues. This CDR3 reads CASSWDRGAEQYF. In DNA, the CDR3 is TGTGCCAGTAGTTGGGACAGGGGGGCCGAGCAGTACTTC.

By share, this clone counts as medium-sized. J is TRBJ2-5 and V is TRBV6-1; D gene unclear. The V end lost 5 bases, the J end lost 5 bases, and 9 bases lay between the germline ends. CDR1 is MNHNS and CDR2 is SASEGT in the germline V gene. This CDR3 has 12 residues. The CDR3 reads CASSSGAETQYF. CDR3 sequence (DNA): TGTGCCAGCAGTTCGGGTGCGGAGACCCAGTACTTC.

This clone qualifies as medium-sized. The chain couples TRBV19 to TRBJ1-5; D is ambiguous. Trimming shortened V by 2 bases and J by 5 bases, and 10 bases separated the two germline ends. The CDR3 contains 14 residues. The V gene's germline CDR1 is LNHDA and CDR2 SQIVND (reference sequence). This CDR3 is CASSIYPGYQPQHF. The CDR3 DNA follows: TGTGCCAGTAGTATATATCCGGGATATCAGCCCCAGCATTTT. The full variable domain, completed using reference TRBV19 and TRBJ1-5, is DGGITQSPKYLFRKEGQNVTLSCEQNLNHDAMYWYRQDPGQGLRLIYYSQIVNDFQKGDIAEGYSVSREKKESFPLTVTSAQKNPTAFYLCASSIYPGYQPQHFGDGTRLSIL.

This clone was seen a handful of times. DNA for the CDR3: TGTGCCACCAGTGATTTGAGGGAGCGGACCGGGGAGCTGTTTTTT. This translates into CATSDLRERTGELFF. This chain uses TRBV24-1 with TRBJ2-2, with TRBD2 as a possible D gene (5 bases). Germline V gives CDR1 KGHDR, CDR2 SFDVKD. The V end was cut by 0 bases, the J end by 5 bases, with 9 bases between. This CDR3 contains 15 residues.

This sequence joins TRBV7-2 and TRBJ2-2; D is unclear. The CDR3 sequence is 12 residues long. V was cut by 3 bases and J by 10 bases, with 9 bases left in between. CDR1 and CDR2 from the germline V gene are SGHTA and FQGNSA. CDR3 sequence (DNA): TGTGCCAGCAGCTTCACTGGGTTGGAGCTGTTTTTT. Translation: CASSFTGLELFF.

This clone was counted ten times or more. The rearrangement joins TRBV27 to TRBJ1-5; the match to TRBD1 covers 10 bases. CDR3 length equals 17 residues. Losses at the gene ends were 2 bases for V and 1 base for J; bases not matched to a gene: 5. Germline V gene sequence: CDR1 MNHEY, CDR2 SMNVEV (reference sequence). Here the CDR3 reads CASSLTGTGVSNQPQHF. CDR3 DNA sequence: TGTGCCAGCAGTTTAACCGGGACAGGGGTAAGCAATCAGCCCCAGCATTTT.

This clone was detected only a few times. A much larger clone differs from this one at a single base, so this may be a read error. It is likely a read error, because the conserved phenylalanine at the end of the CDR3 is missing. This chain connects TRBV18 to TRBJ2-2; 10 nucleotides match TRBD1. The CDR3 totals 14 residues. The germline V gene encodes CDR1 KGHSH and CDR2 LQKENI. V gave up 6 bases and J gave up 4 bases; unmatched junction bases: 2. The CDR3 sequence: CASSRTGGTGELFS. CDR3 sequence (DNA): TGTGCCAGCTCTCGGACAGGGGGCACCGGGGAGCTGTTTTCT.

The sample holds many counts of this clone. V usage is TRBV7-2 and J usage is TRBJ2-1; 8 nucleotides agree with TRBD2. Germline V lookup: CDR1 SGHTA, CDR2 FQGNSA. V lost 5 bases, J lost 9 bases, and 18 bases stayed unmatched. This CDR3 region has 17 residues. CDR3 DNA sequence: TGTGCCAGCAGCGCGAGGACTAGCTTTACGGTGGGTGTTGAGCAGTTCTTC. Residues: CASSARTSFTVGVEQFF.

This clone was found many times. Since a much larger clone is just one base distant, this may be a read error. The same CDR3 can be traced to other DNA sequences in this sample. The rearrangement links TRBV20-1 to TRBJ2-1; no clear D. Germline CDR1 DFQATT, CDR2 SNEGSKA (reference sequence). The CDR3 runs 12 residues. The V gene lost 1 base and the J gene lost 4 bases, with 5 bases spanning the gap. The CDR3 coding sequence is TGCAGTGCTAGAGCGCTATACAATGAGCAGTTCTTC. Residues: CSARALYNEQFF.